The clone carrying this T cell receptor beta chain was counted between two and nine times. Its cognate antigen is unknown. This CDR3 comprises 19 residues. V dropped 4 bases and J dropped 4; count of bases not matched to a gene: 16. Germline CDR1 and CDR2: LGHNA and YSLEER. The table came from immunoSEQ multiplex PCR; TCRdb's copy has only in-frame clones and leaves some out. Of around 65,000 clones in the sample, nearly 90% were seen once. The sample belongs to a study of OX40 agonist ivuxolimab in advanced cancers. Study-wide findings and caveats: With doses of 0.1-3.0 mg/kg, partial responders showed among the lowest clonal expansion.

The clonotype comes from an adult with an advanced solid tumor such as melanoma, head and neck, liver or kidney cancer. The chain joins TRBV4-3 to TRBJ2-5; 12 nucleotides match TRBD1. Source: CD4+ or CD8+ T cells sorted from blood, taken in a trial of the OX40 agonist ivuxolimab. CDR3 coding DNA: TGCGCCAGCAGCCGGAAAGGAGGGACAGGGGGCCTCCCCGGAGAGACCCAGTACTTC. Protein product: CASSRKGGTGGLPGETQYF.